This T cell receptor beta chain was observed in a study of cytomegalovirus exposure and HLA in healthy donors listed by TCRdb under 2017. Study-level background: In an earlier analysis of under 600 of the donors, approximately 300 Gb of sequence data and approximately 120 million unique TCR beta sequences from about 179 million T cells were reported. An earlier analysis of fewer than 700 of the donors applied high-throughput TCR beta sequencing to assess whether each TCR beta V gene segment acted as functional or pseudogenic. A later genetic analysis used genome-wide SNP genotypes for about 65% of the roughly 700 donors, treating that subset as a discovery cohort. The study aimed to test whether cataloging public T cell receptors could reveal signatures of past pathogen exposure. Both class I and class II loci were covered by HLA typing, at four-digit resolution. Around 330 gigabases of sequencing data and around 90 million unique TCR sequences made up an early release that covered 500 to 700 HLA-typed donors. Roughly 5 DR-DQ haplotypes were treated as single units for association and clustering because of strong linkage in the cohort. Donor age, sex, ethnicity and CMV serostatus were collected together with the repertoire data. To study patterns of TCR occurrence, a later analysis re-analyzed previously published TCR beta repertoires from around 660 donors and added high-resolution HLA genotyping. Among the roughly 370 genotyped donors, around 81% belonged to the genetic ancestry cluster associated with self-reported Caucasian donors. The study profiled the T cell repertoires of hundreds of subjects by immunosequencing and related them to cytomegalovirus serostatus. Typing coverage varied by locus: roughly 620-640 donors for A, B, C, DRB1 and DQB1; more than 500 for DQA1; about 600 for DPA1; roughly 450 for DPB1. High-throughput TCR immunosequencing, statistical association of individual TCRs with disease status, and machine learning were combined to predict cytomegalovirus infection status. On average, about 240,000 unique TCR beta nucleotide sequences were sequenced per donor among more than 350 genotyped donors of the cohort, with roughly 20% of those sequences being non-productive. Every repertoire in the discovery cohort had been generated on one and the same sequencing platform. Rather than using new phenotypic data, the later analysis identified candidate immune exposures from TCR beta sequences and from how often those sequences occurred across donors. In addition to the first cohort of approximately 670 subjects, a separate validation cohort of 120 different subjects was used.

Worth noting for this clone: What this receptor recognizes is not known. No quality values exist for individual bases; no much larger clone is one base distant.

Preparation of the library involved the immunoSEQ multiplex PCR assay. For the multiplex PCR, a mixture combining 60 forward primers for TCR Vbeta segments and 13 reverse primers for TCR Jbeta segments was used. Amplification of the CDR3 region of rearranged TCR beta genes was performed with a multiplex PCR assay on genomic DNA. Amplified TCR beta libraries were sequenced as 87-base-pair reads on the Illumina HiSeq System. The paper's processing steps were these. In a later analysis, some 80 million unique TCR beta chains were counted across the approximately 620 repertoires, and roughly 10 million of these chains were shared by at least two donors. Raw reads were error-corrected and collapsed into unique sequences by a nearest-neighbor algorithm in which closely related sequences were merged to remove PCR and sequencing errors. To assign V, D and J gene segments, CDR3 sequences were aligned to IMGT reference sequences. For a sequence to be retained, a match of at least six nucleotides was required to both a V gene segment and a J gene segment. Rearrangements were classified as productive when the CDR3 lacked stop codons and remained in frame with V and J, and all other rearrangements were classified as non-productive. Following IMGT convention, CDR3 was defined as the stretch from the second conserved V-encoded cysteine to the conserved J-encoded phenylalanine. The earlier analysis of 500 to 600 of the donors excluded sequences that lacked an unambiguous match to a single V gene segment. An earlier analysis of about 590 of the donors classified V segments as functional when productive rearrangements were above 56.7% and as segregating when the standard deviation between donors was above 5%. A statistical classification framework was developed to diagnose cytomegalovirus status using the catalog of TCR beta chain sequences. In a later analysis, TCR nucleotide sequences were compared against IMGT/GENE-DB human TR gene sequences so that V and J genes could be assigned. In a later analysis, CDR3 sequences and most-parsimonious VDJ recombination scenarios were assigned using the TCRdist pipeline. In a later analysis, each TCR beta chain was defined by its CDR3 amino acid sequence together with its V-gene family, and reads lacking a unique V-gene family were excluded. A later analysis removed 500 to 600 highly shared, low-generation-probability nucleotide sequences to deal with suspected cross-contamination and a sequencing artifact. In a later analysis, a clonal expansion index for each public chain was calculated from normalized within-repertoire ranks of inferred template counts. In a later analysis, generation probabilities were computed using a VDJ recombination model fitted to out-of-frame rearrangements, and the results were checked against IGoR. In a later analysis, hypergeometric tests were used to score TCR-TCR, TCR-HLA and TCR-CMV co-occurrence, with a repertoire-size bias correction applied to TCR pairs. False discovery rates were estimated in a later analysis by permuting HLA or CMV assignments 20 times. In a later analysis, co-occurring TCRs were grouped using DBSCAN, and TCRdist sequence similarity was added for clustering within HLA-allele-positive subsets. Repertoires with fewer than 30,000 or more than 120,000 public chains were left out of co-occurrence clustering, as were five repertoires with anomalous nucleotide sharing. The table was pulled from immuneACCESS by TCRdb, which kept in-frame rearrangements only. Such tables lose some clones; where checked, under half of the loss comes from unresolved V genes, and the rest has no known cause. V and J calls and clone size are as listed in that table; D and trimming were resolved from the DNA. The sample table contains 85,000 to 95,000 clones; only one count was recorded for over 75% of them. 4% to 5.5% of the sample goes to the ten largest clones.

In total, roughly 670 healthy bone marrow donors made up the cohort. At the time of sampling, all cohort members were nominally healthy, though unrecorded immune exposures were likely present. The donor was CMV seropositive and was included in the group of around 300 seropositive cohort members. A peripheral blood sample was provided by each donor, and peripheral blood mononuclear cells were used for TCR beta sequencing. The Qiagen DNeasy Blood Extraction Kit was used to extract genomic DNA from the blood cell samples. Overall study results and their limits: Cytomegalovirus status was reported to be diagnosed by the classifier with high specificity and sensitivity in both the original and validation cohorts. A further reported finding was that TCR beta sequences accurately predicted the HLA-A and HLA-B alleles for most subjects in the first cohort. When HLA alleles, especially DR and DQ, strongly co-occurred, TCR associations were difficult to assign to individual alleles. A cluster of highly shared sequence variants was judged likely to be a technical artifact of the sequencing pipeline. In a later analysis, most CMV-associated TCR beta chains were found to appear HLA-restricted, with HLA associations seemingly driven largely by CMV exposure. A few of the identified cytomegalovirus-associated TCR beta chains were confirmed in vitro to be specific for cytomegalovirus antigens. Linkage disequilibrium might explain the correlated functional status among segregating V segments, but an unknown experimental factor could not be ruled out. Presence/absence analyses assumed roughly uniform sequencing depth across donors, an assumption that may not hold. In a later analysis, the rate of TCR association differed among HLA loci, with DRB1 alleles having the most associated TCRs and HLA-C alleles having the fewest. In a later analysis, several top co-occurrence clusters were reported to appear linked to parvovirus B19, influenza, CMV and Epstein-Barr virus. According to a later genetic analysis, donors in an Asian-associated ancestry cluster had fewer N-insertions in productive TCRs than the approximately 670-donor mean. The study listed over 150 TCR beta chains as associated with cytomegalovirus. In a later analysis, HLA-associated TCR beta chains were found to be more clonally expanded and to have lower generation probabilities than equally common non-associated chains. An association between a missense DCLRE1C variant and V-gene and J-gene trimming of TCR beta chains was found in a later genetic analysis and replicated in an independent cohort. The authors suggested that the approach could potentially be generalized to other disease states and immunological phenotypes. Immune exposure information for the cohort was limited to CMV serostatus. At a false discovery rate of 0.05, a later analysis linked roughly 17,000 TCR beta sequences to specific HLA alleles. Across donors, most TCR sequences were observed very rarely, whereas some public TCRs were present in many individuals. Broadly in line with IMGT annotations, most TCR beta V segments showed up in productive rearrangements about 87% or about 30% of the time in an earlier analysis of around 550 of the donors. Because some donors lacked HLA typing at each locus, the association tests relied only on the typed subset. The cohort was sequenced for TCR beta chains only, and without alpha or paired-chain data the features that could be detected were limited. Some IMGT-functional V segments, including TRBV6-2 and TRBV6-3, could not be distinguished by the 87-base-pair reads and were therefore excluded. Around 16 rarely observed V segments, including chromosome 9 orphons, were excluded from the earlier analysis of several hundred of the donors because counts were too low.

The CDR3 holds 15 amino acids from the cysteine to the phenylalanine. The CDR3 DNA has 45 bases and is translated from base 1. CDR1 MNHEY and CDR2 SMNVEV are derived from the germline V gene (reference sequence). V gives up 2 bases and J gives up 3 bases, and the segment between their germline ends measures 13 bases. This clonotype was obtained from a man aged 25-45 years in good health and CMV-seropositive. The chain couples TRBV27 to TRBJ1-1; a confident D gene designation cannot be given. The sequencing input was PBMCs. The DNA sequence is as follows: TGTGCCAGCAGTTTAAGTTTACAGTTCTACACTGAAGCTTTCTTT. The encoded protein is CASSLSLQFYTEAFF.